This record covers a single T cell receptor (beta chain). This sample is part of a study of technical replicates of blood from several donors. Repertoires were generated with immunoSEQ multiplex PCR, while TCRdb's copy carries only in-frame clones and drops some. The sample lists over 70,000 clones, around 95% seen once, with approximately 0.4% in the top ten. This clonotype was obtained from a human donor in good health. Sequences were obtained from T cells isolated from PBMCs.

As DNA, the CDR3 is TGTGCCAGCAGTTTAGGGGGGATTACTGAAGCTTTCTTT. It codes for CASSLGGITEAFF. The rearrangement uses TRBV27 and TRBJ1-1, with a weak D call TRBD1 (5 bases). Germline values: CDR1 MNHEY, CDR2 SMNVEV (reference sequence). The CDR3 totals 13 residues. Trimming left V 2 bases short and J 5 bases short, with 9 bases between.